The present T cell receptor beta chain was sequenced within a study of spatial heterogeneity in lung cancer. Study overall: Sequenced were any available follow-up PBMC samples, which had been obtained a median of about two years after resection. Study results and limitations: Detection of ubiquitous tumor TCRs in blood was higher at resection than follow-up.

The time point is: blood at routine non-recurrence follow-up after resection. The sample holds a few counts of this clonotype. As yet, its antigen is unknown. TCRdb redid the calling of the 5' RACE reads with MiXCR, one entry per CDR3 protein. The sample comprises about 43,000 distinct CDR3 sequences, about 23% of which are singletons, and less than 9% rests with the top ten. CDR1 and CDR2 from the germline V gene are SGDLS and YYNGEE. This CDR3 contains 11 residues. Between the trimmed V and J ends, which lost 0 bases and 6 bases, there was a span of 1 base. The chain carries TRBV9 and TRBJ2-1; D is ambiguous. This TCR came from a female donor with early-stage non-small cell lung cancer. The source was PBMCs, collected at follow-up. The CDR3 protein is CASSVANEQFF. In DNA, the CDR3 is TGTGCCAGCAGCGTAGCCAATGAGCAGTTCTTC.